Following are 2 T cell receptor beta chains from one sample sequenced in a study of Graves' ophthalmopathy and Graves' hyperthyroidism. CDR3 regions of TCR beta were amplified from RNA transcripts. First-round RT-PCR relied on HTBI primers, and a second-round multiplex PCR came next. A single record per CDR3 protein comes from TCRdb applying MiXCR to the multiplex PCR reads. Among 170,000 or so distinct CDR3 sequences, about 40% were seen once, and the ten largest hold around 5.8%. The specimen sequenced was peripheral blood. The receptor source for this set is a woman in her 40s with Graves' ophthalmopathy.

The chain couples TRBV2 to TRBJ1-2; D remains ambiguous. Germline lookup yields CDR1 SNHLY and CDR2 FYNNEI. The length of the CDR3 is 14 residues. V was clipped by 6 bases and J by 0 bases, with 11 bases between them. The CDR3 DNA sequence: TGTGCCAGCAGGCCGGATCAAACTAACTATGGCTACACCTTC. Translation gives CASRPDQTNYGYTF.

This clonotype was counted many times. The chain combines TRBV30 with TRBJ1-3; D unclear. CDR1 GTSNPN and CDR2 SVGIG come from the germline V gene (reference sequence). Trimming took 8 bases from V and 0 from J, leaving 8 bases between them. CDR3 size: 12 residues. DNA of the CDR3: TGTGCCGCACGTAACTCTGGAAACACCATATATTTT. Translated, it gives CAARNSGNTIYF.